This T cell receptor (beta chain) was documented in a study of T cell responses to AZD1222 COVID-19 vaccine (dated by TCRdb to the early 2020s). Turning to the overall study: A total of approximately 240 trial participants underwent TCR sequencing, of whom 207 had received two doses of AZD1222 and about 25 had received two doses of the MenACWY control vaccine. Enrollment into the trials was organized by age into subgroups of 18-55, 56-69 and 70-plus years, and those subgroups contained approximately 150, 30 and 60 TCR-sequenced participants, respectively.

Including cysteine and phenylalanine, the CDR3 has 14 amino acids. Only the CDR3 part of the read is kept: 42 bases, read in frame from the first base. V is pared back by 1 base and J by 1 base, with 9 bases lying between the germline termini. The germline V gene yields SGHRS for CDR1 and YFSETQ for CDR2. In the case of this clone: Its cognate antigen has yet to be identified. Per-nucleotide qualities are absent, and no much larger clonotype sits a single base away.

The CDR3 regions of human TCRbeta chains were analyzed by immunosequencing. The paper's processing steps were these. TCRs in the repertoires were matched against a reference library of SARS-CoV-2-specific TCRs that had been generated with the MIRA antigen-specificity platform. Breadth was defined as the fraction of unique TCRs that were SARS-CoV-2-associated, and depth was defined as the fraction of total T cells that were SARS-CoV-2-associated. Using the MIRA data, each spike-specific TCR was mapped to the spike region that the TCR reacts to and placed in a CD4 or CD8 class. Log10-transformed breadth and depth values were compared by one-way ANOVA with Sidak's multiple comparisons tests. TCRdb took this table from immuneACCESS and kept in-frame rearrangements with V and J called. Such tables lack part of the clones; where checked against another copy, unresolved V genes explain under half of the gap, and the rest is unexplained. The DNA was the basis for D and trimming; V, J and clone size are from that table. This sample lists some 180,000 clones; about 93% were detected once. The top ten clonotypes cover around 0.97% of the sample.

The meaning of the sample's time point label: about 28 days (+/-7) after the second vaccine dose. The sample's treatment or condition, from its label and the paper: meningococcal conjugate vaccine given as trial control. Vaccinee samples came from UK trials COV001 and COV002, including a single-blind randomized controlled phase 2/3 trial of AZD1222 (ChAdOx1 nCoV-19) in healthy adults. For TCRbeta chain sequencing, PBMC samples were collected from trial participants at day 0 and at day 28 after the second dose. The study at large found these results: Participants were mostly white British and included more females than males, and it was suggested by the authors that clonal diversity may have been underestimated. Because no day 14 peak-response samples were available, the repertoires could be characterized only after the peak T cell response. After two AZD1222 doses, spike-specific TCR breadth and depth were significantly higher than at day 0 and than in MenACWY recipients. The 56-69-year group was small, and its depth increase did not reach significance, likely because of low power. Reportedly, close to half of the unique spike-specific TCRs recognized epitopes lying outside the regions that are mutated in the B.1.351 and B.1.1.7 variants. Conclusions about previously exposed vaccinees are limited because only a handful of AZD1222 recipients were SARS-CoV-2 seropositive at baseline. Vaccine-associated CD4 TCRs spanned the whole spike protein, with dominant responses in regions 160-218 and 743-854.

The rearranged chain carries TRBV5-1 and TRBJ2-7; the D gene is perhaps TRBD1 or TRBD2, as each covers 6 bases. The sample consisted of peripheral blood, taken 28 days after the second dose of the MenACWY control vaccine. The receptor's source is an adult who received the MenACWY meningococcal vaccine as a control. The base sequence is TGCGCCAGCAGCTTGAGGGGGGTATCCTACGAGCAGTACTTC. Translated, this is CASSLRGVSYEQYF.